This T cell receptor (beta chain) derives from a study of blood T cell repertoires in COVID-19. In the study overall: Sample material is recorded as cDNA or gDNA derived from T cells, B-cell-depleted T cells, or PBMCs.

The CDR3 extends over 14 amino acids. Trimming took 10 bases from V and 7 from J; bases not matched to a gene: 11. Germline V gene lookup returns CDR1 SNHLY and CDR2 FYNNEI. The age range of participants was about 18 to 89 years, with residence in roughly 25 US areas. Participant reports of clinical history set cohort assignment. In Cohort 3, a recovered donor had either two negative PCRs, clearance, or symptom resolution. Sequenced by immunoSEQ multiplex PCR; TCRdb stores in-frame clones only, minus some. The data contain approximately 270,000 clones, 65% to 90% of them singletons. The table lists this clone with a count of one.

Sequencing was done on a sample of PBMCs or T cells enriched from blood (not recorded which). The J gene is TRBJ2-7, the V gene TRBV2; 12 bases are a match to TRBD2. The receptor was derived from a man aged 40-50 years who had recovered from COVID-19. The CDR3 loop is CATALAGGWREQYF. CDR3 coding DNA: TGTGCCACCGCCCTAGCGGGAGGGTGGCGGGAGCAGTACTTC.